The TCR beta chain under discussion was sequenced for a study of regulatory T cells in long-lasting Graves disease. This clonotype was observed many times. Its target is unknown. V lost 5 bases to trimming and J lost 9 bases, with 11 bases between them. The V gene's germline CDR1 is PRHDT and CDR2 FYEKMQ (reference sequence). The CDR3 is 12 amino acids. Study outcomes and limitations: Persistent patients had a count of shared public clonotypes (around 2,700) that exceeded that of new patients (about 970). Persistent disease exhibited a predilection for TRBV28, TRBJ1-2 and TRBJ2-5.

Building the TCR beta libraries relied on iRepertoire HTBI primers, and CDR3 regions underwent Arm-PCR. In TCRdb, the multiplex PCR reads were re-called with MiXCR into one record per CDR3 protein. The sample holds roughly 420,000 distinct CDR3 sequences; 15% are singletons and the top ten take around a fifth. Documented time point: newly diagnosed GD, antithyroid drugs for less than 3 months. RNA isolated from PBMCs was used to make the TCR library. Sequenced material: peripheral blood mononuclear cells (PBMCs), taken at new diagnosis, from a patient treated with antithyroid drugs. The sequence was collected from a female donor with Graves disease. This sequence joins TRBV13 and TRBJ2-1; either TRBD1 or TRBD2 may fit D (5 bases each). CDR3 amino acids: CASSRVGGEQFF. The DNA for the CDR3 is TGTGCCAGCAGCCGAGTTGGGGGTGAGCAGTTCTTC. Filled out from reference TRBV13 and TRBJ2-1, the complete variable domain reads AAGVIQSPRHLIKEKRETATLKCYPIPRHDTVYWYQQGPGQDPQFLISFYEKMQSDKGSIPDRFSAQQFSDYHSELNMSSLELGDSALYFCASSRVGGEQFFGPGTRLTVL.